Sequencing of this TCR beta chain was carried out in a study of neurological immune-mediated disorders (dated by TCRdb to about 2019). Context from the whole study: Among the roughly 35 multiple sclerosis patients, approximately 31 had relapsing-remitting MS and 3 had secondary progressive MS. The cohort was made up of about 65 subjects, consisting of around 14 HAM/TSP patients, roughly 35 multiple sclerosis patients and 20 healthy controls. Peripheral blood TCR-beta repertoires from HTLV-I-associated myelopathy (HAM/TSP) patients, multiple sclerosis patients and healthy controls were compared by UMI-based sequencing. The roughly 100 TCR-beta libraries covered PBMC samples along with longitudinal samples, technical triplicates, and paired sorted CD4+ and CD8+ T-cell subsets. The paper as a whole reports these results and caveats: No clinical or MRI features were associated with the MS cluster, and the authors said that larger cohorts are needed. The highest TCR clonal expansion was observed in HAM/TSP patients, whereas the lowest was observed in MS patients, even when compared with healthy controls. Across subjects, expanded clones never shared an identical CDR3 amino acid sequence, which suggests that the TCR-beta repertoires in every group were private. In phylogenetic analysis, the repertoires of 18 of 34 MS patients grouped into a cluster of related CDR3 sequences, which suggests a possible signature at the repertoire level.

For unsorted PBMC libraries, 2 million PBMCs were used after storage in RNAlater at -80 degrees C until RNA extraction. Multiple sclerosis patients were enrolled in a US clinical protocol under which disease progression was evaluated by magnetic resonance imaging. Peripheral blood underwent Ficoll-Hypaque density gradient centrifugation to isolate PBMCs, which were then cryopreserved in liquid nitrogen. To synthesize cDNA, template-switch 5'RACE was performed with a primer carrying a 10-nucleotide random unique molecular identifier so that each TCR transcript was tagged. Each sequencing run produced over 190 million TCR-beta sequences covering 15-18 subjects. The RNeasy kit was used for extraction of total RNA. The KAPA Real-time Library Amplification kit was used to amplify TCR-beta VDJ regions with primers for the TCR constant region and the 5'RACE anchor. A first PCR added sample indexes and Illumina adaptors, after which a second PCR increased the library yield. After Ampure bead purification, the TCR product of roughly 650 bp was size-selected on a 2% E-gel SizeSelection system. Before pooling, libraries had their quality checked on a Bioanalyzer, their concentration measured with Qubit, and their quantity determined with the Kapa Library Quantification kit. Libraries were sequenced paired-end 2 x 150 bp on an Illumina HiSeq 2500. To increase sequence diversity, roughly 24-32% phiX was spiked into each library pool. The original methods were these. Quality-filtered reads were processed with the UMI-based MiGEC pipeline, and over 75% of raw TCR sequences were removed by the MiGEC pipeline during error correction. IMGT germline references were used for aligning VDJ genes, and each clonotype was defined as a unique CDR3 amino acid sequence together with its V-J genes. Clonal expansion, Shannon diversity and CDR3 relatedness (CalcPairwiseDistances, ClusterSamples) were evaluated with VDJtools, and phylogenetic trees were built with CLCbio workbench. Using coefficient-of-variation modelling across technical triplicates, the study counted a clone as expanded if it had at least 8 unique UMIs. The raw public reads went through TCRdb reprocessing: fastp at Q25, MiXCR clone calling, in-frame beta chains kept. CDR3 protein sequences are deduplicated, and each keeps its most common genes and DNA. V and J calls and clone size were set by TCRdb, not the authors. The sample records over 60,000 distinct CDR3 sequences, 5% to 5.5% of which are singletons. 2% to 2.5% of the sample lies in the top ten.

The sample holds a few counts of this clonotype. There is no known antigen for this receptor. No base qualities exist here, and no much larger clone lies one base off it. Inclusive of the bounding cysteine and phenylalanine, the CDR3 is 16 residues long. Just the 48-base CDR3 DNA is kept, in frame starting at base 1. Material: PBMCs. This chain is built from TRBV21-1 and TRBJ1-1; the table's D call, TRBD1, has no DNA check behind it. TRBV21-1 is recorded as a pseudogene. The receptor's source is a woman aged 25 to 39 with multiple sclerosis. The CDR3 corresponds to CASGLGPPRSVGKAFF. The DNA sequence follows: TGTGCCAGCGGCTTAGGACCCCCGCGATCGGTAGGGAAGGCTTTCTTT.